This TCR beta chain was captured by sequencing in a study of regulatory T cells in long-lasting Graves disease. Study results and caveats: Compared with new cases, persistent Graves' patients showed reduced TCR diversity.

In this sample, this clonotype turned up a few times. Antigen specificity is unknown. Time point of the sample: newly diagnosed GD, antithyroid drugs for less than 3 months. PBMCs provided the RNA from which the TCR library was made. iRepertoire HTBI primers and Arm-PCR of CDR3 regions built TCR beta libraries. TCRdb reanalysed the multiplex PCR reads using MiXCR and keeps one entry per CDR3 protein. The table includes roughly 420,000 distinct CDR3 sequences, around 13% detected once. CDR3 length: 13 amino acids. Germline V gene data show CDR1 as DFQATT and CDR2 as SNEGSKA (reference sequence). Trimming left V 3 bases short and J 4 bases short, with 12 bases between. These data were also reused for a study on T cells in Graves' hyperthyroidism and ophthalmopathy. That source notes: A first-round RT-PCR of the TCR CDR3 used the HTBI primer set.

This chain uses TRBV20-1 with TRBJ1-2; D is perhaps TRBD1 (5 bases). The sample was peripheral blood mononuclear cells (PBMCs), taken at new diagnosis, from a patient treated with antithyroid drugs. The receptor was derived from a woman aged 45-65 years with Graves disease. CDR3 in amino acids: CSARGGDFYGYTF. CDR3 in DNA: TGCAGTGCTAGGGGCGGGGACTTCTATGGCTACACCTTC.